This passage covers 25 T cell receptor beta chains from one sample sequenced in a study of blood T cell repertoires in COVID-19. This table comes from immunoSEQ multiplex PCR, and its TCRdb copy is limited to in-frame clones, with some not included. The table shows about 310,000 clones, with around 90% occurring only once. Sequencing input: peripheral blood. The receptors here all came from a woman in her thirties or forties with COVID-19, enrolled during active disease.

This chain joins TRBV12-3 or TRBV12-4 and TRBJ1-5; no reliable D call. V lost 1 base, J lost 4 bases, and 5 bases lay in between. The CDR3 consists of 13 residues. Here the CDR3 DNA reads TGTGCCAGCAGTTTAGGCCTAAATCAGCCCCAGCATTTT. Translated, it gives CASSLGLNQPQHF.

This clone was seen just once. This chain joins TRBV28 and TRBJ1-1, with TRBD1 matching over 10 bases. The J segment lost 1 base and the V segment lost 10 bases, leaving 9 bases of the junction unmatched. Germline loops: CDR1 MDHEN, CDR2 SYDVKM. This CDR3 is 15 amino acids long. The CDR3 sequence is CATGTGDSRNTEAFF. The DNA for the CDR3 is TGTGCCACTGGGACAGGGGACTCGAGGAACACTGAAGCTTTCTTT.

As DNA, the CDR3 is TGCGCCAGCAGCTTACCGGGACAGGGTGAATCACCCCTCCACTTT. It yields the protein CASSLPGQGESPLHF. The chain links TRBV5-1 to TRBJ1-6; 9 nucleotides align to TRBD1. The CDR3 contains 15 residues. Losses at the gene ends were 2 bases for V and 10 bases for J; bases not matched to a gene: 7. From germline, CDR1 is SGHRS and CDR2 YFSETQ.

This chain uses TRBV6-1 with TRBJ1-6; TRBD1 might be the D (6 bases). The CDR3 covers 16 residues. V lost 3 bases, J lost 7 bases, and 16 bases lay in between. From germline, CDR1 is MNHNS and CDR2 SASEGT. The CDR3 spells CASSETARTENSPLHF. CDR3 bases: TGTGCCAGCAGTGAGACGGCGAGGACAGAGAATTCACCCCTCCACTTT.

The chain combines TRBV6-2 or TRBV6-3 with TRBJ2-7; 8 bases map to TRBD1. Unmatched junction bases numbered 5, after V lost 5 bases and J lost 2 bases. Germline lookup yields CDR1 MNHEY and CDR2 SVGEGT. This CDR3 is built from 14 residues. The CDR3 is CASSRRTGTYEQYF. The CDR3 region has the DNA TGTGCCAGCAGTCGGAGGACAGGGACCTACGAGCAGTACTTC.

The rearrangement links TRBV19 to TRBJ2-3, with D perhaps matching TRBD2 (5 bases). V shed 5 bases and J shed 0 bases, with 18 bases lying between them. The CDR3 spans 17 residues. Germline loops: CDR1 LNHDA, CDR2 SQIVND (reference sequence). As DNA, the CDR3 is TGTGCCAGTAGTTCCCTCCGCGGACGGACTAGCACAGATACGCAGTATTTT. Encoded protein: CASSSLRGRTSTDTQYF.

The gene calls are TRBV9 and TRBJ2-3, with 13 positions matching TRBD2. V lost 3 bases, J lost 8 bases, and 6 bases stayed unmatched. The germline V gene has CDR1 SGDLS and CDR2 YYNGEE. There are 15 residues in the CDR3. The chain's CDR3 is CASSGLAGGPGTQYF. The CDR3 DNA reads TGTGCCAGCAGCGGACTAGCGGGGGGCCCGGGTACGCAGTATTTT.

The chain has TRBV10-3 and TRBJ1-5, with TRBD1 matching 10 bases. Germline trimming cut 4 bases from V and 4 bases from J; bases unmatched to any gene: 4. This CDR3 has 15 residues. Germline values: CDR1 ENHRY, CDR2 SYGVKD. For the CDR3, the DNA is TGTGCCATCAGTGCATCGGGACAGGGGAATCAGCCCCAGCATTTT. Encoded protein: CAISASGQGNQPQHF.

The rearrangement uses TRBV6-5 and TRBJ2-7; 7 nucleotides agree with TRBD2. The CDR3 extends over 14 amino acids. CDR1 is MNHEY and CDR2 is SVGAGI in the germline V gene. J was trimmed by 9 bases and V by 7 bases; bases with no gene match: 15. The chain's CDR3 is CASTPSGGNYGQYF. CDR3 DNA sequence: TGTGCCAGCACCCCCTCCGGGGGGAATTATGGGCAGTACTTC.

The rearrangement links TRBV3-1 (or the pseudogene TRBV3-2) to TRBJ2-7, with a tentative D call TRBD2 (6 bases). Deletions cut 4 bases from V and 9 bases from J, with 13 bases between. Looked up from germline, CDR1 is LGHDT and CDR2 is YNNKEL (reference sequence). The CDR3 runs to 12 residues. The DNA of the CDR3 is TGTGCCAGCAGCCTAGGTGGAGGGCCGCAGTACTTC. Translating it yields CASSLGGGPQYF.

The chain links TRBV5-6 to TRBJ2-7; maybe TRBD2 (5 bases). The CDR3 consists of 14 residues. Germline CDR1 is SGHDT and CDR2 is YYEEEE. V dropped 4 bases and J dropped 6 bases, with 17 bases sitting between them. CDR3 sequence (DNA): TGTGCCAGCAGCCGTGGAAGGGTTGAGGGCGAGCAGTACTTC. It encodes CASSRGRVEGEQYF.

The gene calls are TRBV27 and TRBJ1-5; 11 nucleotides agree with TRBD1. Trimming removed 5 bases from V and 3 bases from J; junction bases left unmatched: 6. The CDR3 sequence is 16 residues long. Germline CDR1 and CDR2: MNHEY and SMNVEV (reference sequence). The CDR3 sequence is CASSRTGGLPNQPQHF. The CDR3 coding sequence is TGTGCCAGCAGTCGGACAGGGGGCCTCCCCAATCAGCCCCAGCATTTT.

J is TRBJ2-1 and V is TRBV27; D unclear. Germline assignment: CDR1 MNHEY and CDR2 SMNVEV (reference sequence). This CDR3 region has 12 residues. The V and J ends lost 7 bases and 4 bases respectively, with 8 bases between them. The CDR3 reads CASMNSYNEQFF. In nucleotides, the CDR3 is TGTGCCAGCATGAACAGTTACAATGAGCAGTTCTTC.

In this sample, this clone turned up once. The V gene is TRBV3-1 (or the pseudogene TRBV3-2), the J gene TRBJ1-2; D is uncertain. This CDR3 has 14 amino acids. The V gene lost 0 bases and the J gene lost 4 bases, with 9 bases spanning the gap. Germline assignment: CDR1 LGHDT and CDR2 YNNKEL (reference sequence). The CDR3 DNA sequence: TGTGCCAGCAGCCAAGATGAACAGCTCTATGGCTACACCTTC. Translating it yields CASSQDEQLYGYTF.

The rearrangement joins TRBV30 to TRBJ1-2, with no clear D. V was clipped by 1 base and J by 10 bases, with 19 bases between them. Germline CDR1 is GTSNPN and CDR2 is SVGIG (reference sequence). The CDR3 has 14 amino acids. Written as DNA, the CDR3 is TGTGCCTGGAGTGCCCACCGAGCGCCAGCACCCTACACCTTC. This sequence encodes CAWSAHRAPAPYTF.

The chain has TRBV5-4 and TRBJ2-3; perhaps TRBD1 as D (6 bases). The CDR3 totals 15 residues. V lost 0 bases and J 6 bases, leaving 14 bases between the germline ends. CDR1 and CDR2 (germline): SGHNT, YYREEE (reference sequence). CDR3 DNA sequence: TGTGCCAGCAGCTTGGCGGGCCTCCAGGGGGATACGCAGTATTTT. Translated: CASSLAGLQGDTQYF.

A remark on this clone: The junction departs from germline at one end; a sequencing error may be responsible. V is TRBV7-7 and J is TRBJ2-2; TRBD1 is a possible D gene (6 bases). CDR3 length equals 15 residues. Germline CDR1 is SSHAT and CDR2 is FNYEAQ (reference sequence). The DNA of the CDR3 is TGTGCTAGCAGCCTCGACAGGAGGATCACCGGGGAGCTGTTTTTT. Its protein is CASSLDRRITGELFF.

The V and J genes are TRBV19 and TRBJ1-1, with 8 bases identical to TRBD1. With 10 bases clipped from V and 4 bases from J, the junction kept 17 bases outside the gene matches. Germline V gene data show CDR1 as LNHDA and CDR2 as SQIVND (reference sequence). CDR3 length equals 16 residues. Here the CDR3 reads CAIRPQGATRGTEAFF. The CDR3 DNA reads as TGTGCCATAAGACCCCAGGGGGCCACACGGGGCACTGAAGCTTTCTTT.

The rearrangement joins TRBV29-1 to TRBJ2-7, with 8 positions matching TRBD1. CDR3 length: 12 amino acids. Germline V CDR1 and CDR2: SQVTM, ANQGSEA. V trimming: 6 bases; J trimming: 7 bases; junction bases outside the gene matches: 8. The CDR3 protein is CSVGTGAMEQYF. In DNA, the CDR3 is TGCAGCGTCGGGACAGGCGCTATGGAGCAGTACTTC.

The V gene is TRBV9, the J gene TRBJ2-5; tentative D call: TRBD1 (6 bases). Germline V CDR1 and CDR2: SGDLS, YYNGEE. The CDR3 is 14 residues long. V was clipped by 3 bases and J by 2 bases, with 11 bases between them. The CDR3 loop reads CASSEGQQQETQYF. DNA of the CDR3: TGTGCCAGCAGCGAGGGACAACAACAAGAGACCCAGTACTTC.

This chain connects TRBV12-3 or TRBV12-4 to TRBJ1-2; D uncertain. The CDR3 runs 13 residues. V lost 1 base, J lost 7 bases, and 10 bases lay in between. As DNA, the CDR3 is TGTGCCAGCAGTTTAGACGGGAAAAGTGGCTACACCTTC. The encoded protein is CASSLDGKSGYTF.

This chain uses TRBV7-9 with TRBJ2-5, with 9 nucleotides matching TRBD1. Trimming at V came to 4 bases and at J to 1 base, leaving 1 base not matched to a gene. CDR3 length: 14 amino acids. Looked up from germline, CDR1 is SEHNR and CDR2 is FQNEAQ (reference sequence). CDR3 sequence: CASSSTGGQETQYF. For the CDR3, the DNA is TGTGCCAGCAGCTCGACAGGGGGCCAAGAGACCCAGTACTTC.

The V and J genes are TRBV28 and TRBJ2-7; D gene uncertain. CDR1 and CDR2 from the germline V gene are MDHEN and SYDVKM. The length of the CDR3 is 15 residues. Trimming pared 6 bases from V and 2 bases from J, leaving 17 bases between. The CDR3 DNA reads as TGTGCCAGCAGCACCCCGAAACTTGCTCCCTACGAGCAGTACTTC. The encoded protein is CASSTPKLAPYEQYF.

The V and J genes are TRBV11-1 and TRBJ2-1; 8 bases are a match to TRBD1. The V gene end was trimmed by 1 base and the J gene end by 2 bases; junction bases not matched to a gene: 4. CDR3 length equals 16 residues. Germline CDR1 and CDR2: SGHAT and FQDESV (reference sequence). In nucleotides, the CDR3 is TGTGCCAGCAGCTTAGGAAGGACAGGGACCTACAATGAGCAGTTCTTC. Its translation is CASSLGRTGTYNEQFF.

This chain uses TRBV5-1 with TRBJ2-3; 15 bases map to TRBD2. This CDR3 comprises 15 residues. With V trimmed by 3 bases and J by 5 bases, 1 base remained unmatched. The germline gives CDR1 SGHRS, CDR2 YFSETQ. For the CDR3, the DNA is TGCGCCAGCAGCTGGACTAGCGGGGGGGTAGATACGCAGTATTTT. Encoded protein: CASSWTSGGVDTQYF.